This T cell receptor (beta chain) derives from a study of identical twins. The germline V gene encodes CDR1 MNHEY and CDR2 SVGAGI. The CDR3 covers 18 residues. Trimming cost V 2 bases and J 0 bases, with 17 bases left between them. TCRdb re-derived calls from the 5' RACE reads in MiXCR, one entry per CDR3 protein. The sample includes fewer than 900,000 distinct CDR3 sequences, roughly 20% of them seen just once. These data were also filed under a second study, of T cells expressing NK-cell markers.

The gene calls are TRBV6-5 and TRBJ2-1; D unresolved. This clonotype originated in a young woman in good health. The sample was PBMCs. Written as DNA, the CDR3 is TGTGCCAGCAGTTACCGGTCCGTCTCGGCCCCCTCCTACAATGAGCAGTTCTTC. This encodes CASSYRSVSAPSYNEQFF.